A single sample is the source of the 3 T cell receptor beta chains below, sequenced in a study of blood T cells in healthy people across ages (dated by TCRdb to between 2014 and 2016). The library was prepared using 5' RACE. Sequencing relied on an Illumina HiSeq 2500. The second PCR ran for roughly 7 to 12 cycles and used a J-beta primer mix along with a sample-barcoded 5' primer. TCRdb reprocessing: public reads trimmed at Q25 with fastp, clones called with MiXCR, in-frame beta chains kept. When rows share a CDR3 protein, they turn into one entry using the most common DNA and genes. This sample comprises 750,000 or so distinct CDR3 sequences, around 25% of them detected only once. 8% to 10% of the sample is taken by the ten largest. Another study also made use of these data, one on T cells of mothers and their children.

The sample consisted of blood. The source is a boy aged 10-17 years in good health.

This chain connects TRBV5-6 to TRBJ2-7, with 7 positions matching TRBD2. The DNA end lines up better with TRBJ2-1; the J call may be wrong. The CDR3 runs to 11 residues. The germline gives CDR1 SGHDT, CDR2 YYEEEE. CDR3 amino acids: CASSGGDEQFF. CDR3 DNA: TGTGCCAGCAGCGGGGGGGATGAGCAGTTCTTC.

This rearrangement joins TRBV7-3 to TRBJ2-1; 11 nucleotides agree with TRBD2. The V gene's germline CDR1 is SGHTA and CDR2 FQGTGA. The CDR3 is 15 amino acids. The junction had 10 bases not matched to a gene; V was cut back by 5 bases and J by 10 bases. CDR3: CASSALAGGPGEQFF. The CDR3 coding sequence is TGTGCCAGCAGCGCCTTAGCGGGAGGGCCAGGAGAGCAGTTCTTC. Together with reference TRBV7-3 and TRBJ2-1, the CDR3 gives the full variable domain: GAGVSQTPSNKVTEKGKYVELRCDPISGHTALYWYRQSLGQGPEFLIYFQGTGAADDSGLPNDRFFAVRPEGSVSTLKIQRTERGDSAVYLCASSALAGGPGEQFFGPGTRLTVL.

This clonotype was counted a few times. The V call is TRBV28, the J call TRBJ2-1, with D possibly TRBD2 on 6 matching bases. The CDR3 is 16 residues long. V was cut by 6 bases and J by 0 bases, with 15 bases left in between. CDR1 MDHEN and CDR2 SYDVKM come from the germline V gene. CDR3 sequence (DNA): TGTGCCAGCAGACCCACCGACGGGAGCTCCTACAATGAGCAGTTCTTC. It specifies CASRPTDGSSYNEQFF.